This T cell receptor beta chain was observed in a study of T-cell reconstitution after alpha-beta-depleted transplantation in children. CDR1 is SGHVS, CDR2 FNYEAQ, per germline. Trimming took 1 base from V and 5 from J, leaving 13 bases between them. This CDR3 comprises 15 residues. Unique molecular identifiers tagged the TCRbeta library. TCRdb independently ran MiXCR on the PCR reads; one entry per CDR3 protein. The repertoire includes about 410,000 distinct CDR3 sequences, roughly 22% of them detected once, and less than 4.5% sits in the top ten. J is TRBJ2-3 and V is TRBV7-6, with D maybe TRBD1 (5 bases). The sequence was obtained from a human donor who donated a stem cell graft to a child with acute myeloid leukemia. The sequencing used PBMCs from the stem cell graft donor, collected from the stem cell graft. In DNA form, the CDR3 reads TGTGCCAGCAGCTTAGATCAGGGTGACGGAGATACGCAGTATTTT. Its translation: CASSLDQGDGDTQYF.